Each of the 25 T cell receptor beta chains below was sequenced from the same sample in a study of blood T cell repertoires in COVID-19. The protocol was immunoSEQ multiplex PCR, while the TCRdb copy is restricted to in-frame clones and leaves out a portion. The table shows roughly 170,000 clones, with approximately 80% occurring only once. Sequencing used PBMCs or T cells enriched from blood (not recorded which). The receptors here all came from a man aged 50-59 years who had recovered from COVID-19.

This sequence joins TRBV9 and TRBJ1-3, with no clear D. The germline V gene has CDR1 SGDLS and CDR2 YYNGEE. Trimming shortened V by 0 bases and J by 0 bases, and 7 bases separated the two germline ends. CDR3 length: 15 amino acids. The CDR3, as DNA: TGTGCCAGCAGCGTAGGGGCAAGCTCTGGAAACACCATATATTTT. Encoded protein: CASSVGASSGNTIYF.

The chain has TRBV7-2 and TRBJ2-7; TRBD2 is a possible D gene (6 bases). The V gene lost 1 base and the J gene lost 1 base, with 14 bases spanning the gap. The CDR3 is 16 residues long. The germline V gene has CDR1 SGHTA and CDR2 FQGNSA. DNA of the CDR3: TGTGCCAGCAGCTTAGTTGGTGGGGGGAATTCCTACGAGCAGTACTTC. Translating it yields CASSLVGGGNSYEQYF.

The CDR3 region has the DNA TGTGCCAGCAGCTTATTCCCCTCCGCGGGGGGGCCGGGTACGCAGTATTTT. Protein product: CASSLFPSAGGPGTQYF. J is TRBJ2-3 and V is TRBV7-3, with 9 bases matching TRBD2. Germline V gives CDR1 SGHTA, CDR2 FQGTGA. This CDR3 spans 17 amino acids. V lost 2 bases, J lost 8 bases, and 14 bases stayed unmatched.

This chain uses TRBV7-3 with TRBJ1-2, with 10 bases fitting TRBD1. The germline V gene encodes CDR1 SGHTA and CDR2 FQGTGA. With V trimmed by 1 base and J by 5 bases, 13 bases remained unmatched. The CDR3 is made up of 18 amino acids. The CDR3 here is CASSLIPHRTGGSYGYTF. The DNA of the CDR3 is TGTGCCAGCAGCTTAATTCCCCACAGGACAGGGGGTTCTTATGGCTACACCTTC.

The chain links TRBV7-9 to TRBJ2-3; TRBD2 matches 7 bases. Germline assignment: CDR1 SEHNR and CDR2 FQNEAQ (reference sequence). V lost 5 bases to trimming and J lost 4 bases; unmatched junction nucleotides: 3. The CDR3 sequence is 13 residues long. The CDR3 nucleotides are TGTGCCAGCAGCCCTAGCGGATCAGATACGCAGTATTTT. As protein: CASSPSGSDTQYF.

This sequence joins TRBV14 and TRBJ1-2, with no clear D. CDR3 length equals 13 residues. Trimming removed 1 base from V and 5 bases from J, with 8 bases in between. Germline V gene lookup returns CDR1 SGHDN and CDR2 FVKESK. The CDR3 DNA sequence: TGTGCCAGCAGCCAAGGCAGTCCTTATGGCTACACCTTC. Its translation: CASSQGSPYGYTF.

This clone was detected once. V is TRBV7-9 and J is TRBJ1-1; 9 nucleotides align to TRBD1. The germline V gene has CDR1 SEHNR and CDR2 FQNEAQ (reference sequence). J lost 5 bases, V lost 1 base, and 8 bases had no gene match. The CDR3 sequence is 16 residues long. This CDR3 reads CASSLDVGQGRTEAFF. The CDR3 nucleotides are TGTGCCAGCAGCTTAGATGTCGGACAGGGGAGGACTGAAGCTTTCTTT.

This clone was observed once. V usage is TRBV7-3 and J usage is TRBJ1-5, with D possibly matching TRBD1 (6 bases). The V gene's germline CDR1 is SGHTA and CDR2 FQGTGA. The germline V and J ends were trimmed by 0 bases and 3 bases, with 9 bases remaining between them. The CDR3 is made up of 15 amino acids. The CDR3 reads CASSLTHRDNQPQHF. The CDR3 DNA reads as TGTGCCAGCAGCTTAACCCACAGGGACAATCAGCCCCAGCATTTT.

This clone appeared a single time. The chain links TRBV11-2 to TRBJ2-3, with D unclear. Germline CDR1 SGHAT, CDR2 FQNNGV. The CDR3 length is 13 residues. V was pared by 3 bases and J by 2 bases, with 6 bases between. This chain's CDR3 is CASSFNPTDTQYF. The CDR3 DNA follows: TGTGCCAGCAGCTTCAATCCCACAGATACGCAGTATTTT. The whole variable domain, remainder taken from reference TRBV11-2 and TRBJ2-3, is EAGVAQSPRYKIIEKRQSVAFWCNPISGHATLYWYQQILGQGPKLLIQFQNNGVVDDSQLPKDRFSAERLKGVDSTLKIQPAKLEDSAVYLCASSFNPTDTQYFGPGTRLTVL.

The chain recombines TRBV19 with TRBJ2-7; 10 bases match TRBD1. CDR1 is LNHDA and CDR2 is SQIVND in the germline V gene (reference sequence). The CDR3 loop spans 14 amino acids. V lost 7 bases, J lost 8 bases, and 11 bases stayed unmatched. CDR3 amino acids: CASTRGGTGDKQYF. DNA for the CDR3: TGTGCCAGTACCCGGGGCGGGACAGGGGATAAGCAGTACTTC.

The CDR3 region has the DNA TGTGCCAGCAGCCGACCGGGACAGAATCAGCCCCAGCATTTT. Residues: CASSRPGQNQPQHF. The chain combines TRBV7-9 with TRBJ1-5, with TRBD1 matching over 7 bases. Germline V CDR1 and CDR2: SEHNR, FQNEAQ (reference sequence). The V and J ends lost 5 bases and 4 bases, in that order; junction bases with no gene match: 5. The CDR3 runs 14 residues.

This clone was observed a single time. The V and J genes are TRBV7-9 and TRBJ1-2, with D possibly matching TRBD1 (6 bases). V lost 0 bases and J lost 7, with 18 bases in between. The CDR3 runs to 16 residues. The germline gives CDR1 SEHNR, CDR2 FQNEAQ (reference sequence). The CDR3 nucleotides are TGTGCCAGCAGCTTAGCCGATGAAGGGGGAATCCTTGGCTACACCTTC. It codes for CASSLADEGGILGYTF.

This chain connects TRBV5-5 to TRBJ1-2; no firm D call. V was clipped by 4 bases and J by 4 bases, with 17 bases between them. Germline CDR1 reads SGHKS; CDR2 reads YYEKEE (reference sequence). The CDR3 spans 15 residues. CDR3 in DNA: TGTGCCAGCAGCCTCGGACTCTCACCCGTCTATGGCTACACCTTC. Translating it yields CASSLGLSPVYGYTF.

J is TRBJ2-7 and V is TRBV5-1, with a possible D match to TRBD2 (6 bases). From germline, CDR1 is SGHRS and CDR2 YFSETQ. V lost 4 bases, J lost 6 bases, and 14 bases lay in between. There are 13 residues in the CDR3. The CDR3 DNA reads TGCGCCAGCAGCCCGGGGACTGCCAGCGAGCAGTACTTC. This sequence encodes CASSPGTASEQYF.

The chain carries TRBV30 and TRBJ2-5; D might be TRBD1 (6 bases). Trimming left V 2 bases short and J 5 bases short, with 21 bases between. The CDR3 sequence is 16 residues long. Germline CDR1 is GTSNPN and CDR2 is SVGIG (reference sequence). CDR3: CAWSPLLRGPGETQYF. The CDR3 coding sequence is TGTGCCTGGAGTCCGCTCCTCAGGGGCCCGGGGGAGACCCAGTACTTC.

V is TRBV19 and J is TRBJ2-7; 7 bases are a match to TRBD1. The CDR3 is 14 amino acids. V was clipped by 6 bases and J by 4 bases; unmatched bases: 9. Germline assignment: CDR1 LNHDA and CDR2 SQIVND (reference sequence). DNA of the CDR3: TGTGCCAGTAGCCATCCCTCGACAGGGTACGAGCAGTACTTC. Translating it yields CASSHPSTGYEQYF.

V gene TRBV2 combines with J gene TRBJ2-1; 12 bases agree with TRBD2. Germline V lookup: CDR1 SNHLY, CDR2 FYNNEI. The V segment lost 5 bases and the J segment 7 bases; nucleotides outside the gene matches: 3. CDR3 length equals 14 residues. This CDR3 reads CASSMLAGGNEQFF. CDR3 coding DNA: TGTGCCAGCAGTATGCTAGCGGGGGGGAATGAGCAGTTCTTC.

The rearrangement links TRBV18 to TRBJ2-3; 7 bases align to TRBD1. The CDR3 runs to 16 residues. With V trimmed by 4 bases and J by 0 bases, 7 bases remained unmatched. Germline V gives CDR1 KGHSH, CDR2 LQKENI. CDR3 sequence: CASSRMTGPSTDTQYF. For the CDR3, the DNA is TGTGCCAGCTCACGAATGACAGGGCCTAGCACAGATACGCAGTATTTT.

The chain has TRBV5-6 and TRBJ2-3; 8 bases agree with TRBD1. With 1 base clipped from V and 9 bases from J, the junction kept 4 bases outside the gene matches. Germline-derived CDR1 and CDR2 are SGHDT and YYEEEE. The CDR3 is made up of 13 amino acids. The CDR3 bases are TGTGCCAGCAGCTTGATGGGACAGGTAACGCAGTATTTT. Translating gives CASSLMGQVTQYF.

The chain is built from TRBV19 and TRBJ1-1, with 11 bases identical to TRBD1. Germline V CDR1 and CDR2: LNHDA, SQIVND (reference sequence). V shed 5 bases, J shed 4 bases, and the junction held 6 bases outside the gene matches. CDR3 length: 15 amino acids. CDR3 sequence (DNA): TGTGCCAGTAGTCTAGGACAGGGGGCGCCCACTGAAGCTTTCTTT. This sequence encodes CASSLGQGAPTEAFF.

Regarding this clone: A read error is possible here, since a much larger clone lies one base away. The chain has TRBV7-3 and TRBJ2-2; D is unresolved. This CDR3 spans 12 amino acids. Germline CDR1 is SGHTA and CDR2 is FQGTGA. V lost 5 bases and J 2 bases, leaving 3 bases between the germline ends. CDR3 DNA sequence: TGTGCCAGCAGCCCAAACACCGGGGAGCTGTTTTTT. This gives the protein CASSPNTGELFF. The full variable domain, with the rest looked up from reference TRBV7-3 and TRBJ2-2, is GAGVSQTPSNKVTEKGKYVELRCDPISGHTALYWYRQSLGQGPEFLIYFQGTGAADDSGLPNDRFFAVRPEGSVSTLKIQRTERGDSAVYLCASSPNTGELFFGEGSRLTVL.

The chain has TRBV11-3 and TRBJ2-1; 10 bases align to TRBD2. J gave up 2 bases and V 3 bases, and 4 bases lay outside the gene matches. This CDR3 has 16 amino acids. Germline V gene sequence: CDR1 SGHNT, CDR2 YENEEA. The CDR3 here is CASSLNSGGAYNEQFF. Written as DNA, the CDR3 is TGTGCCAGCAGCTTGAACAGCGGGGGGGCCTACAATGAGCAGTTCTTC.

This clone was observed a few times. The chain carries TRBV4-1 and TRBJ1-2, with D possibly TRBD1 on 6 matching bases. Germline CDR1 is MGHRA and CDR2 is YSYEKL. The CDR3 is made up of 13 amino acids. V lost 1 base and J 7 bases, leaving 10 bases between the germline ends. The CDR3 is CASSQVGAGGYTF. The CDR3 DNA follows: TGCGCCAGCAGCCAAGTGGGGGCCGGTGGCTACACCTTC.

This chain uses TRBV27 with TRBJ1-6, with 7 nucleotides matching TRBD1. CDR1 is MNHEY and CDR2 is SMNVEV in the germline V gene (reference sequence). CDR3 length: 19 amino acids. V lost 3 bases and J lost 10; bases outside the gene matches: 21. DNA of the CDR3: TGTGCCAGCAGTTTCTCCCGGAACCCGGTCGAGGGGGCACGGTCACCCCTCCACTTT. Its protein is CASSFSRNPVEGARSPLHF.

The gene calls are TRBV23-1 and TRBJ2-7; D unclear. TRBV23-1 is placed among ORFs of uncertain function. V lost 2 bases, J lost 7 bases, and 9 bases lay in between. CDR3 length equals 12 residues. CDR3 in DNA: TGCGCCAGCAGTCAACCCCAACAGGAGCAGTACTTC. Translation gives CASSQPQQEQYF.